The clone carrying this T cell receptor (beta chain) has a count of ten or more. Its specificity is unknown. Germline V lookup: CDR1 SGHRS, CDR2 YFSETQ. J lost 4 bases, V lost 0 bases, and 6 bases had no gene match. This CDR3 contains 15 residues. The sample originates from a study of T cells after yellow fever vaccination. Study-level findings and limits: Of the clonotypes, a small share occurred in both CD4 and CD8 compartments. One caveat is that FACS-sorted repertoires could contain abundant clonotypes contaminating from the bulk population. The booster saw the reappearance of most primary-vaccination clones (roughly 96% CD4, around 88% CD8).

Template switching by 5'RACE produced TCR cDNA, adding a universal primer site and UMIs. TCRdb re-called the 5' RACE reads with MiXCR, one entry per CDR3 protein. This sample carries some 300,000 distinct CDR3 sequences, approximately 10% of them seen once, and the ten largest clones take about 3%. This specimen was CD4+ T cells sorted from PBMCs, taken 5 days after the yellow fever booster vaccination. This clonotype originated in a young man who received the YFV17D yellow fever vaccine. J is TRBJ2-5 and V is TRBV5-1, with 7 bases fitting TRBD1. CDR3 in DNA: TGCGCCAGCAGCTTGGGGGACAGACCAGCAGAGACCCAGTACTTC. Translation: CASSLGDRPAETQYF.